The 22 T cell receptor beta chains given below trace back to one sample, sequenced in a study of CD8 T cell repertoires and HIV-1 epitope variants. The data were produced by immunoSEQ multiplex PCR, yet TCRdb's version contains in-frame clones alone and is incomplete. The sample yields 6,000 or so clones, 65% seen once. These TCRs' antigens remain unknown. The sequencing sample was made of cultured CD8+ T cells derived from PBMCs. These receptor sequences come from a male donor with HIV.

This clone rates as large. The genes are TRBV28 and TRBJ2-7, with D unresolved. CDR1 is MDHEN and CDR2 is SYDVKM in the germline V gene. V was trimmed by 5 bases and J by 3 bases, leaving 17 bases between them. The CDR3 consists of 15 residues. The CDR3 reads CASSPRLGDLYEQYF. CDR3 coding DNA: TGTGCCAGCAGTCCCCGACTGGGCGACCTCTACGAGCAGTACTTC.

This sequence joins TRBV14 and TRBJ2-2, with 9 bases aligning to TRBD1. This CDR3 region has 15 residues. The germline V gene has CDR1 SGHDN and CDR2 FVKESK. Losses at the gene ends were 4 bases for V and 6 bases for J; bases not matched to a gene: 6. CDR3 loop: CASSPGTGRAGELFF. The CDR3 DNA follows: TGTGCCAGCAGCCCCGGGACAGGGAGGGCCGGGGAGCTGTTTTTT.

Only one count was recorded for this clone. The chain has TRBV28 and TRBJ2-3; D remains unclear. The CDR3 has 13 residues. V gave up 4 bases and J gave up 2 bases, with 7 bases separating them. Germline-derived CDR1 and CDR2 are MDHEN and SYDVKM. CDR3 sequence (DNA): TGTGCCAGCAGTTCACAGTTCACAGATACGCAGTATTTT. As protein: CASSSQFTDTQYF. The full variable domain, completed using reference TRBV28 and TRBJ2-3, is DVKVTQSSRYLVKRTGEKVFLECVQDMDHENMFWYRQDPGLGLRLIYFSYDVKMKEKGDIPEGYSVSREKKERFSLILESASTNQTSMYLCASSSQFTDTQYFGPGTRLTVL.

J is TRBJ2-3 and V is TRBV2; D tentatively fits TRBD1 or TRBD2 (5 bases each). The CDR3 has 16 residues. Trimming took 2 bases from V and 1 from J, leaving 13 bases between them. Germline V lookup: CDR1 SNHLY, CDR2 FYNNEI. CDR3 residues: CASSELGVVGTDTQYF. The CDR3 DNA sequence: TGTGCCAGCAGTGAATTGGGGGTGGTCGGCACAGATACGCAGTATTTT.

The V gene is TRBV9, the J gene TRBJ1-1; D gene unclear. The CDR3 runs 15 residues. V was pared by 5 bases and J by 7 bases, with 21 bases between. Germline CDR1 SGDLS, CDR2 YYNGEE. CDR3 bases: TGTGCCAGCAGTCAGACTATGCAGGAGACAAGTGAAGCTTTCTTT. Residues: CASSQTMQETSEAFF.

The J gene is TRBJ2-5, the V gene TRBV11-3, with 7 nucleotides matching TRBD1. The DNA matches TRBJ2-7 better at its end, which makes the J call doubtful. CDR3 length: 12 residues. Germline CDR1 reads SGHNT; CDR2 reads YENEEA. The CDR3 loop reads CASSYTGDEQYF. In DNA form, the CDR3 reads TGTGCCAGCAGTTATACAGGGGACGAGCAGTACTTC.

The chain is built from TRBV10-3 and TRBJ1-1; the match to TRBD1 covers 8 bases. CDR3 length: 16 amino acids. V was pared by 6 bases and J by 3 bases, with 12 bases of the junction left unmatched. Germline V gene lookup returns CDR1 ENHRY and CDR2 SYGVKD. CDR3 residues: CAIRTDREGRDTEAFF. The CDR3 DNA is TGTGCCATCAGGACGGACAGGGAGGGTCGGGACACTGAAGCTTTCTTT.

The chain couples TRBV5-1 to TRBJ1-1; no clear D gene. Trimming shortened V by 0 bases and J by 4 bases, and 7 bases separated the two germline ends. CDR3 length equals 13 residues. The germline gives CDR1 SGHRS, CDR2 YFSETQ. CDR3 amino acids: CASSLGSSTEAFF. CDR3 bases: TGCGCCAGCAGCTTGGGGTCAAGCACTGAAGCTTTCTTT.

The V and J genes are TRBV7-6 and TRBJ2-1, with TRBD2 as a possible D gene (6 bases). Per the germline V gene, CDR1 is SGHVS and CDR2 is FNYEAQ. The V and J ends lost 1 base and 2 bases respectively, with 21 bases between them. The CDR3 runs 19 residues. The DNA of the CDR3 is TGTGCCAGCAGCTTAGAGACGGGAGTCGCAGGTTGGACCTACAATGAGCAGTTCTTC. This codes for CASSLETGVAGWTYNEQFF.

There are a few counts of this clone. The J gene is TRBJ2-7, the V gene TRBV19; no firm D call. There are 12 residues in the CDR3. Deletions cut 7 bases from V and 5 bases from J, with 12 bases between. Germline assignment: CDR1 LNHDA and CDR2 SQIVND (reference sequence). The CDR3: CASMGSTHEQYF. In DNA form, the CDR3 reads TGTGCCAGTATGGGTAGCACTCACGAGCAGTACTTC.

The V and J genes are TRBV4-1 and TRBJ2-3; no definite D call. Germline V gives CDR1 MGHRA, CDR2 YSYEKL. The V and J ends lost 2 bases and 4 bases respectively, with 13 bases between them. This CDR3 comprises 15 residues. The CDR3 region has the DNA TGCGCCAGCAGCCAATCCGCCCAGGCGGCAGATACGCAGTATTTT. Encoded protein: CASSQSAQAADTQYF.

This clone was found once. The V and J genes are TRBV19 and TRBJ1-5, with D unclear. In germline, CDR1 is LNHDA, CDR2 SQIVND (reference sequence). The CDR3 is 15 residues long. Trimming cost V 3 bases and J 4 bases, with 13 bases left between them. CDR3 amino acids: CASSIGLQTNQPQHF. CDR3 DNA: TGTGCCAGTAGTATTGGATTGCAGACTAATCAGCCCCAGCATTTT.

The chain combines TRBV11-1 with TRBJ2-2, with 9 bases that match TRBD1. Germline loops: CDR1 SGHAT, CDR2 FQDESV (reference sequence). This CDR3 has 15 amino acids. The J segment lost 8 bases and the V segment lost 7 bases, leaving 11 bases of the junction unmatched. The CDR3 DNA is TGTGCCAGCACCTCGACCACAGGGGGCCTGGGGGAGCTGTTTTTT. It is translated as CASTSTTGGLGELFF.

The CDR3 DNA follows: TGCGCCAGCAGCTTGGCGGCAGATGATGGCTACACCTTC. Translated: CASSLAADDGYTF. The chain combines TRBV5-1 with TRBJ1-2; D not resolved. The CDR3 has 13 amino acids. Germline CDR1 reads SGHRS; CDR2 reads YFSETQ. V was shortened by 0 bases and J by 6 bases, with 9 bases between the two germline ends. Full variable domain (rest looked up from reference TRBV5-1 and TRBJ1-2): KAGVTQTPRYLIKTRGQQVTLSCSPISGHRSVSWYQQTPGQGLQFLFEYFSETQRNKGNFPGRFSGRQFSNSRSEMNVSTLELGDSALYLCASSLAADDGYTFGSGTRLTVV.

The chain recombines TRBV6-5 with TRBJ1-3, with a possible D match to TRBD1 (5 bases). Germline V gene data show CDR1 as MNHEY and CDR2 as SVGAGI. Between the trimmed V and J ends, which lost 0 bases and 0 bases, there was a span of 9 bases. The CDR3 loop spans 16 amino acids. The CDR3 sequence: CASSYSQGSSGNTIYF. The CDR3, as DNA: TGTGCCAGCAGTTACTCCCAGGGAAGCTCTGGAAACACCATATATTTT.

This clone occurred a few times. A read error may produce the germline difference seen at one junction end. This chain joins TRBV7-7 and TRBJ2-5, with TRBD2 matching over 7 bases. Germline V CDR1 and CDR2: SSHAT, FNYEAQ (reference sequence). The CDR3 covers 15 residues. This chain's CDR3 is CASSLTVAGEETQYF. CDR3 DNA sequence: TGTGCTAGCAGCTTAACGGTGGCGGGAGAAGAGACCCAGTACTTC.

The V gene is TRBV4-3, the J gene TRBJ2-2, with D possibly called TRBD1 or TRBD2 (5 bases each). CDR3 length: 15 residues. V was shortened by 1 base and J by 7 bases, with 13 bases between the two germline ends. The germline V gene has CDR1 LGHNA and CDR2 YSLEER. CDR3 sequence reads: CASSQVQGGFGELFF. For the CDR3, the DNA is TGCGCCAGCAGCCAAGTGCAGGGCGGGTTCGGGGAGCTGTTTTTT.

The V gene is TRBV7-6, the J gene TRBJ2-1; TRBD2 matches at 8 bases. Per germline, CDR1 SGHVS and CDR2 FNYEAQ. CDR3 size: 16 residues. With V trimmed by 2 bases and J by 7 bases, 10 bases remained unmatched. The CDR3 DNA reads TGTGCCAGCAGCTTATGGCAAGGAGCGGGAGAGAATGAGCAGTTCTTC. Its protein product is CASSLWQGAGENEQFF.

The chain recombines TRBV29-1 with TRBJ2-7, with D possibly being TRBD1 (6 bases). Germline lookup yields CDR1 SQVTM and CDR2 ANQGSEA. Trimming took off 3 bases at V and 1 base at J, with 10 bases between the two ends. This CDR3 is 13 amino acids long. DNA for the CDR3: TGCAGCGTTGAGCTCGACAGGTCCTACGAGCAGTACTTC. It translates to CSVELDRSYEQYF.

The sample holds a few counts of this clone. The gene calls are TRBV11-3 and TRBJ2-1; 12 bases are a match to TRBD2. The germline V gene has CDR1 SGHNT and CDR2 YENEEA. The CDR3 sequence is 14 residues long. The junction had 3 bases not matched to a gene; V was cut back by 5 bases and J by 7 bases. In nucleotides, the CDR3 is TGTGCCAGCAGCCTAGCGGGGGGGACGAATGAGCAGTTCTTC. Translated: CASSLAGGTNEQFF.

This CDR3 is CASSQESPLDQQTFHNYGYTF. In DNA, the CDR3 is TGCGCCAGCAGCCAAGAAAGCCCGTTGGACCAGCAAACATTCCATAACTATGGCTACACCTTC. The chain couples TRBV4-3 to TRBJ1-2; no definite D call. The CDR3 contains 21 residues. V was cut by 0 bases and J by 1 base, with 27 bases left in between. From germline, CDR1 is LGHNA and CDR2 YSLEER.

In this sample, this clone turned up a few times. The chain has TRBV4-3 and TRBJ1-2; 7 nucleotides line up with TRBD1. Losses at the gene ends were 0 bases for V and 2 bases for J; bases not matched to a gene: 3. Germline loops: CDR1 LGHNA, CDR2 YSLEER. There are 15 residues in the CDR3. The CDR3 sequence: CASSQDAQGNYGYTF. DNA for the CDR3: TGCGCCAGCAGCCAAGATGCACAGGGGAACTATGGCTACACCTTC.